This passage covers 30 T cell receptor beta chains from one sample sequenced in a study of blood T cell repertoires in COVID-19. Assay used: immunoSEQ multiplex PCR; TCRdb lists only in-frame clones, some missing. The sample consists of around 46,000 clones, around 86% of them appearing once. The sequenced material came from peripheral blood. These receptors were obtained from a human donor in a cohort sampled during active COVID-19.

This chain links TRBV2 with TRBJ1-1; no firm D call. Germline V gene data show CDR1 as SNHLY and CDR2 as FYNNEI. V lost 7 bases, J lost 8 bases, and 5 bases lay in between. The CDR3 is 9 amino acids. The CDR3 is CASTFEAFF. DNA of the CDR3: TGTGCCAGCACATTCGAAGCTTTCTTT.

This chain links TRBV5-1 with TRBJ1-6, with D possibly TRBD1 on 5 matching bases. V was cut by 4 bases and J by 7 bases, with 15 bases left in between. Germline values: CDR1 SGHRS, CDR2 YFSETQ. This CDR3 is built from 15 residues. The CDR3 DNA reads TGCGCCAGCAGCGCCACGCAGGGTACAAATTCACCCCTCCACTTT. This sequence encodes CASSATQGTNSPLHF.

The rearrangement uses TRBV5-4 and TRBJ1-2; D remains ambiguous. Germline lookup yields CDR1 SGHNT and CDR2 YYREEE (reference sequence). The CDR3 has 13 residues. V lost 0 bases to trimming and J lost 2 bases, with 5 bases between them. CDR3 in DNA: TGTGCCAGCAGCTTGGACAGCAACTATGGCTACACCTTC. It is translated as CASSLDSNYGYTF.

CDR3 coding DNA: TGTGCCAGCAGCCGGGACAGGGGACCATACGAGCAGTACTTC. Protein product: CASSRDRGPYEQYF. This chain joins TRBV7-2 and TRBJ2-7; 10 bases are shared with TRBD1. CDR3 size: 14 residues. Germline lookup yields CDR1 SGHTA and CDR2 FQGNSA. With V trimmed by 5 bases and J by 4 bases, 5 bases remained unmatched.

CDR3: CASQVRGEQYF. For the CDR3, the DNA is TGTGCCAGCCAGGTGAGGGGGGAGCAGTACTTC. The J gene is TRBJ2-7, the V gene TRBV12-3 or TRBV12-4; TRBD1 is a possible D gene (6 bases). The V end was cut by 8 bases, the J end by 7 bases, with 12 bases between. This CDR3 is 11 amino acids long.

In its sample, this clone was seen once. The chain is built from TRBV6-6 and TRBJ2-7, with 14 positions matching TRBD2. The CDR3 consists of 15 residues. Germline V gives CDR1 MNHNY, CDR2 SVGAGI (reference sequence). With V trimmed by 5 bases and J by 5 bases, 5 bases remained unmatched. CDR3 coding DNA: TGTGCCAGCAGTCGACTAGCGGGGGGGGGCGACGAGCAGTACTTC. The encoded protein is CASSRLAGGGDEQYF.

The sample holds one count of this clone. V is TRBV5-1 and J is TRBJ2-6; TRBD1 matches 9 bases. Germline CDR1 SGHRS, CDR2 YFSETQ. V lost 0 bases and J lost 0; bases outside the gene matches: 4. The CDR3 is 18 residues long. CDR3 nucleotides: TGCGCCAGCAGCTTGGCCACAGGGGGCATCTCTGGGGCCAACGTCCTGACTTTC. Translated, it gives CASSLATGGISGANVLTF.

The V gene is TRBV11-3, the J gene TRBJ2-7; TRBD1 aligns across 7 bases. The germline V gene has CDR1 SGHNT and CDR2 YENEEA. V was pared by 5 bases and J by 3 bases, with 13 bases of the junction left unmatched. This CDR3 spans 16 amino acids. The CDR3 reads CASSHDEGQTVYEQYF. As DNA, the CDR3 is TGTGCCAGCAGCCACGACGAGGGACAGACAGTCTACGAGCAGTACTTC. The whole variable domain, remainder taken from reference TRBV11-3 and TRBJ2-7, is EAGVVQSPRYKIIEKKQPVAFWCNPISGHNTLYWYLQNLGQGPELLIRYENEEAVDDSQLPKDRFSAERLKGVDSTLKIQPAELGDSAVYLCASSHDEGQTVYEQYFGPGTRLTVT.

The chain employs TRBV7-9 and TRBJ2-5; 7 bases map to TRBD2. Germline CDR1 is SEHNR and CDR2 is FQNEAQ (reference sequence). Trimming cost V 4 bases and J 4 bases; bases outside gene matches: 0. The length of the CDR3 is 12 residues. The CDR3 DNA follows: TGTGCCAGCAGCTGGGGGGGAGAGACCCAGTACTTC. Translated, it gives CASSWGGETQYF.

In this sample, this clone turned up once. The chain links TRBV27 to TRBJ2-2, with D tentatively TRBD2 (7 bases). CDR1 and CDR2 (germline): MNHEY, SMNVEV (reference sequence). Between the trimmed V and J ends, which lost 3 bases and 6 bases, there was a span of 14 bases. CDR3 size: 15 residues. The CDR3 nucleotides read TGTGCCAGCAGTTTCCTGCTAGGGGGGGCCGGGGAGCTGTTTTTT. It specifies CASSFLLGGAGELFF.

The rearrangement uses TRBV7-9 and TRBJ1-1; tentative D call: TRBD1 (6 bases). Trimming pared 3 bases from V and 5 bases from J, leaving 10 bases between. Germline CDR1 and CDR2: SEHNR and FQNEAQ (reference sequence). CDR3 length: 13 residues. CDR3 amino acids: CASSFIQGTEAFF. CDR3 in DNA: TGTGCCAGCAGCTTTATACAGGGAACTGAAGCTTTCTTT.

The V gene is TRBV9, the J gene TRBJ2-7; TRBD2 is a possible D gene (5 bases). V lost 0 bases to trimming and J lost 5 bases, with 12 bases between them. Germline lookup yields CDR1 SGDLS and CDR2 YYNGEE. The CDR3 length is 14 residues. CDR3 sequence: CASSVGGSGNEQYF. Written as DNA, the CDR3 is TGTGCCAGCAGCGTAGGAGGGAGTGGCAACGAGCAGTACTTC.

This clone was found a few times. V and J are TRBV5-4 and TRBJ2-5; 7 nucleotides match TRBD1. CDR1 is SGHNT, CDR2 YYREEE, per germline (reference sequence). The J segment lost 5 bases and the V segment lost 3 bases, leaving 1 base of the junction unmatched. The CDR3 length is 12 residues. CDR3 sequence reads: CASSYRGETQYF. The CDR3 DNA follows: TGTGCCAGCAGCTACAGGGGTGAGACCCAGTACTTC.

The V gene is TRBV19, the J gene TRBJ1-6; 7 bases map to TRBD1. Per germline, CDR1 LNHDA and CDR2 SQIVND (reference sequence). V was pared by 5 bases and J by 9 bases, with 7 bases of the junction left unmatched. The CDR3 covers 14 residues. The chain's CDR3 is CASSGGTESSPLHF. Here the CDR3 DNA reads TGTGCCAGTAGTGGCGGGACAGAAAGTTCACCCCTCCACTTT.

V usage is TRBV2 and J usage is TRBJ2-7, with D perhaps TRBD2 (5 bases). In germline, CDR1 is SNHLY, CDR2 FYNNEI. V dropped 6 bases and J dropped 3 bases, with 18 bases sitting between them. CDR3 length: 15 residues. The CDR3 DNA is TGTGCCAGCAGCGAGGGCAGCTCCGAGGACTACGAGCAGTACTTC. Amino acid sequence: CASSEGSSEDYEQYF. The whole variable domain, remainder taken from reference TRBV2 and TRBJ2-7, is EPEVTQTPSHQVTQMGQEVILRCVPISNHLYFYWYRQILGQKVEFLVSFYNNEISEKSEIFDDQFSVERPDGSNFTLKIRSTKLEDSAMYFCASSEGSSEDYEQYFGPGTRLTVT.

The chain joins TRBV11-2 to TRBJ2-1; D is ambiguous. Trimming removed 1 base from V and 2 bases from J, with 6 bases in between. This CDR3 has 14 residues. CDR1 is SGHAT, CDR2 FQNNGV, per germline. DNA for the CDR3: TGTGCCAGCAGCTTAGCCTTAACCTACAATGAGCAGTTCTTC. Its translation: CASSLALTYNEQFF.

This clone was observed a few times. The rearrangement uses TRBV7-9 and TRBJ2-7; TRBD2 is a possible D gene (6 bases). This CDR3 contains 15 residues. Germline CDR1 and CDR2: SEHNR and FQNEAQ (reference sequence). Deletions cut 1 base from V and 5 bases from J, with 15 bases between. The CDR3, as DNA: TGTGCCAGCAGCTTAGTCGGTCGCGGGGACCACGAGCAGTACTTC. Translating gives CASSLVGRGDHEQYF.

This clone was observed at least ten times. The rearrangement uses TRBV2 and TRBJ2-7; TRBD2 is a possible D gene (5 bases). The ends were cut back, 10 bases at V and 11 bases at J, with 18 bases in the middle. Per germline, CDR1 SNHLY and CDR2 FYNNEI. The CDR3 contains 11 residues. In nucleotides, the CDR3 is TGTGCCACCTCAGCCGGCCTCGGGGAGTACTTC. Its protein product is CATSAGLGEYF.

This chain links TRBV7-9 with TRBJ2-5, with a possible D match to TRBD2 (5 bases). V was clipped by 3 bases and J by 1 base, with 12 bases between them. CDR1 SEHNR and CDR2 FQNEAQ come from the germline V gene (reference sequence). This CDR3 is 15 amino acids long. The CDR3 is CASSFAREFQETQYF. In DNA form, the CDR3 reads TGTGCCAGCAGCTTTGCGAGGGAGTTCCAAGAGACCCAGTACTTC.

The chain is built from TRBV28 and TRBJ1-2; 10 positions agree with TRBD1. The V and J ends lost 4 bases and 4 bases, in that order; junction bases with no gene match: 12. Germline-derived CDR1 and CDR2 are MDHEN and SYDVKM. The CDR3 loop spans 17 amino acids. The chain's CDR3 is CASSSLTRTGGTYGYTF. Here the CDR3 DNA reads TGTGCCAGCAGTTCTTTAACCCGGACAGGGGGTACCTATGGCTACACCTTC.

J is TRBJ2-7 and V is TRBV4-1; TRBD2 matches 7 bases. J gave up 2 bases and V 1 base, and 5 bases lay outside the gene matches. Germline V lookup: CDR1 MGHRA, CDR2 YSYEKL. This CDR3 has 15 residues. The CDR3 nucleotides are TGCGCCAGCAGCCAAGCCTTTGGGGGGGCCTACGAGCAGTACTTC. It codes for CASSQAFGGAYEQYF.

The rearrangement links TRBV12-5 to TRBJ1-1; D possibly corresponds to TRBD1 (6 bases). Germline-derived CDR1 and CDR2 are LGHNT and FRNRAP. V was clipped by 2 bases and J by 0 bases, with 16 bases between them. The CDR3 is 17 residues long. The CDR3 spells CASGLWGGAGLNTEAFF. CDR3 sequence (DNA): TGTGCTAGTGGTTTGTGGGGGGGCGCGGGCTTGAACACTGAAGCTTTCTTT.

This chain connects TRBV10-3 to TRBJ2-1; 8 bases match TRBD2. Germline assignment: CDR1 ENHRY and CDR2 SYGVKD. The CDR3 is 14 residues long. The junction had 7 bases not matched to a gene; V was cut back by 7 bases and J by 5 bases. The CDR3 bases are TGTGCCATCAACCCAGCGGGGGTGAACAATGAGCAGTTCTTC. Amino acid sequence: CAINPAGVNNEQFF.

The chain links TRBV27 to TRBJ2-7; 10 bases agree with TRBD2. The V and J ends lost 10 bases and 2 bases, in that order; junction bases with no gene match: 14. Germline V gene lookup returns CDR1 MNHEY and CDR2 SMNVEV (reference sequence). The CDR3 extends over 16 amino acids. This CDR3 is CATVGVWTSGPYEQYF. The CDR3 DNA reads TGTGCCACCGTAGGCGTATGGACTAGCGGTCCCTACGAGCAGTACTTC.

Only one count was recorded for this clone. This chain uses TRBV19 with TRBJ2-1, with 9 bases fitting TRBD2. Germline trimming cut 2 bases from V and 7 bases from J; bases unmatched to any gene: 6. The CDR3 sequence is 15 residues long. Germline CDR1 and CDR2: LNHDA and SQIVND (reference sequence). In DNA form, the CDR3 reads TGTGCCAGTAGTATAATACTAGCGGGCAATAATGAGCAGTTCTTC. It specifies CASSIILAGNNEQFF. The full variable domain, completed using reference TRBV19 and TRBJ2-1, is DGGITQSPKYLFRKEGQNVTLSCEQNLNHDAMYWYRQDPGQGLRLIYYSQIVNDFQKGDIAEGYSVSREKKESFPLTVTSAQKNPTAFYLCASSIILAGNNEQFFGPGTRLTVL.

The chain carries TRBV9 and TRBJ2-1; D ambiguous. Trimming took off 0 bases at V and 4 bases at J, with 14 bases between the two ends. Germline V lookup: CDR1 SGDLS, CDR2 YYNGEE. This CDR3 is built from 16 residues. CDR3 residues: CASSVVPELIYNEQFF. The CDR3, as DNA: TGTGCCAGCAGCGTAGTTCCGGAACTAATATACAATGAGCAGTTCTTC.

This chain joins TRBV6-5 and TRBJ2-7, with 8 bases aligning to TRBD1. V was pared by 7 bases and J by 4 bases, with 9 bases of the junction left unmatched. This CDR3 is 14 amino acids long. CDR1 is MNHEY, CDR2 SVGAGI, per germline. CDR3: CASTPRQGSYEQYF. The CDR3 DNA reads as TGTGCCAGCACTCCCAGACAGGGGTCTTACGAGCAGTACTTC.

CDR3 loop: CASSYGGGAGYGYTF. CDR3 sequence (DNA): TGTGCCAGCAGTTACGGCGGGGGCGCAGGCTATGGCTACACCTTC. The rearrangement joins TRBV6-5 to TRBJ1-2, with D possibly being TRBD1 (6 bases). The germline V and J ends were trimmed by 2 bases and 4 bases, with 14 bases remaining between them. Per the germline V gene, CDR1 is MNHEY and CDR2 is SVGAGI. The length of the CDR3 is 15 residues.

The CDR3 DNA sequence: TGTGCCAGCAGCTTAGGTCGGTCGGGCACAGATACGCAGTATTTT. It is translated as CASSLGRSGTDTQYF. The rearrangement uses TRBV11-1 and TRBJ2-3; D unclear. Trimming removed 1 base at V and 1 base at J, with 9 bases between. This CDR3 is built from 15 residues. Germline assignment: CDR1 SGHAT and CDR2 FQDESV (reference sequence).

This chain uses TRBV9 with TRBJ2-1, with 9 positions matching TRBD2. The length of the CDR3 is 15 residues. V lost 0 bases, J lost 8 bases, and 6 bases stayed unmatched. The V gene's germline CDR1 is SGDLS and CDR2 YYNGEE. This CDR3 reads CASSVEFSGGYEQFF. As DNA, the CDR3 is TGTGCCAGCAGCGTAGAGTTTAGCGGGGGTTATGAGCAGTTCTTC.